The next 30 T cell receptor beta chains were all read from a single sample in a study of T cell repertoires in cytomegalovirus infection (dated by TCRdb to between 2018 and 2021). Reading the label with the study, this specimen's treatment or condition is: in vitro stimulation with specific CMV peptide epitopes to enrich CMV-specific T cells. The sequencer was an Illumina HiSeq 1500. TCRdb cleaned the public reads at Q25 with fastp, built clones with MiXCR and kept in-frame beta chains. Here each entry gathers all rows of one CDR3 protein and keeps the most common genes and DNA. Counted in this sample were fewer than 850,000 distinct CDR3 sequences; 25% to 30% of them appeared once. Under 15% of the sample rests with the top ten. Antigens of these TCRs are unknown. This specimen consisted of cultured CD8+ T cells from PBMCs, obtained from culture after CMV antigen stimulation. The receptors originated from a human donor in good health (CMV status not recorded). Some clones in this sample may be carry-over from other donors' samples.

The chain uses TRBV6-2 or TRBV6-3 and TRBJ2-2; D possibly corresponds to TRBD1 (5 bases). V was clipped by 6 bases and J by 1 base, with 12 bases between them. The germline V gene has CDR1 MNHEY and CDR2 SVGEGT. The CDR3 is 15 residues long. The CDR3, as DNA: TGTGCCAGCAGCTGGACAATTATGAACACCGGGGAGCTGTTTTTT. Protein sequence: CASSWTIMNTGELFF.

As regards this clonotype: Relative to the germline gene, one junction end is altered; a read error may explain this. The J gene is TRBJ2-1, the V gene TRBV19; D gene unclear. Germline V gene lookup returns CDR1 LNHDA and CDR2 SQIVND (reference sequence). The CDR3 spans 15 residues. CDR3 loop: CASSFHDPSYNEKFF. The CDR3 bases are TGTGCCAGTAGTTTTCACGATCCCTCCTACAATGAGAAGTTCTTC.

V and J are TRBV7-2 and TRBJ2-7, with TRBD2 identical over 7 bases. V dropped 5 bases and J dropped 3; count of bases not matched to a gene: 4. This CDR3 comprises 13 residues. Per germline, CDR1 SGHTA and CDR2 FQGNSA. The CDR3 loop reads CASSPGLGYEQYV. The CDR3 DNA reads as TGTGCCAGCAGCCCAGGACTAGGCTACGAGCAGTACGTC.

The chain is built from TRBV2 and TRBJ1-6, with TRBD1 as a possible D gene (5 bases). The V gene lost 7 bases and the J gene lost 7 bases, with 14 bases spanning the gap. Germline CDR1 is SNHLY and CDR2 is FYNNEI. This CDR3 comprises 14 residues. The CDR3 DNA follows: TGTGCCAGCATCCCTGAGGGGCAAAATTCACCCCTCCACTTT. It translates to CASIPEGQNSPLHF.

The chain carries TRBV7-4 and TRBJ1-2, with D uncertain. CDR1 SGHVT and CDR2 SQSDAQ come from the germline V gene. The CDR3 contains 11 residues. The V end was cut by 5 bases, the J end by 8 bases, with 9 bases between. CDR3 region: CASSIPTGYTF. The CDR3 nucleotides are TGTGCCAGCAGCATTCCGACCGGCTACACCTTC.

The chain employs TRBV27 and TRBJ2-7; unclear D gene. This CDR3 is 15 amino acids long. The germline V and J ends were trimmed by 2 bases and 4 bases, with 15 bases remaining between them. Germline CDR1 reads MNHEY; CDR2 reads SMNVEV (reference sequence). The CDR3 here is CASSLTRFLGYEQYF. The DNA for the CDR3 is TGTGCCAGCAGTTTAACAAGGTTCTTGGGGTACGAGCAGTACTTC.

The CDR3 DNA follows: TGTGCCAGCTCGACTTTCACGTCCTACAATGAGCAGTTCTTC. Translated, it gives CASSTFTSYNEQFF. V gene TRBV9 combines with J gene TRBJ2-1; no definite D call. Germline loops: CDR1 SGDLS, CDR2 YYNGEE. This CDR3 spans 14 amino acids. The V and J ends lost 7 bases and 1 base respectively, with 12 bases between them.

This clonotype was found a few times. The junction departs from the called germline gene at one end, perhaps through a read error. The CDR3 DNA follows: TGTGCCAGCAGCCGAGGGGGTTATACTGAAGCTCTCTTT. Protein product: CASSRGGYTEALF. This chain joins TRBV7-6 and TRBJ1-1; the D gene is possibly TRBD1 (6 bases). Germline V gene data show CDR1 as SGHVS and CDR2 as FNYEAQ. The CDR3 is 13 residues long.

In its sample, this clonotype was seen many times. CDR3 region: CASSLTWSSYEQYF. CDR3 nucleotides: TGTGCCAGCAGCTTAACCTGGAGCTCCTACGAGCAGTACTTC. This chain uses TRBV7-2 with TRBJ2-7; D is uncertain. CDR1 and CDR2 from the germline V gene are SGHTA and FQGNSA. The V end was cut by 2 bases, the J end by 0 bases, with 8 bases between. The CDR3 contains 14 residues.

The chain carries TRBV20-1 and TRBJ1-2; D gene uncertain. The germline V gene has CDR1 DFQATT and CDR2 SNEGSKA (reference sequence). The V end lost 2 bases, the J end lost 4 bases, and 17 bases lay between the germline ends. The CDR3 is made up of 15 amino acids. As DNA, the CDR3 is TGCAGTGCTAGAAGGTTGTCAGCGGCGGGCTATGGCTACACCTTC. Translated, it gives CSARRLSAAGYGYTF.

For the CDR3, the DNA is TGTGCCAGCAGTTACCTGGGGGCATATAGCAATCAGCCCCAGCATTTT. It translates to CASSYLGAYSNQPQHF. The chain recombines TRBV27 with TRBJ1-5; D may be TRBD1 (6 bases). V was trimmed by 4 bases and J by 0 bases, leaving 13 bases between them. The CDR3 length is 16 residues. Per germline, CDR1 MNHEY and CDR2 SMNVEV (reference sequence).

The chain joins TRBV4-1 to TRBJ2-2; no reliable D call. This CDR3 spans 16 amino acids. Per germline, CDR1 MGHRA and CDR2 YSYEKL. Trimming stripped 0 bases from V and 0 bases from J, with 8 bases between. Written as DNA, the CDR3 is TGCGCCAGCAGCCAAGATCGGCTAGCGAACACCGGGGAGCTGTTTTTT. Its translation: CASSQDRLANTGELFF.

This sequence joins TRBV6-2 or TRBV6-3 and TRBJ2-2; 9 bases agree with TRBD1. CDR1 MNHEY and CDR2 SVGEGT come from the germline V gene. The length of the CDR3 is 16 residues. V trimming: 6 bases; J trimming: 6 bases; junction bases outside the gene matches: 11. The CDR3 spells CASSPAKWTGAGELFF. CDR3 nucleotide sequence: TGTGCCAGCAGCCCCGCAAAATGGACAGGGGCCGGGGAGCTGTTTTTT.

There are a few counts of this clonotype. This chain connects TRBV12-3 or TRBV12-4 to TRBJ1-2, with D hard to call. V was clipped by 1 base and J by 4 bases, with 7 bases between them. The CDR3 runs 13 residues. CDR3 bases: TGTGCCAGCAGTTTAGTCGACTCCTATGGCTACACCTTC. Its translation: CASSLVDSYGYTF.

The CDR3 DNA is TGTGCCAGCAGTTTAGGGGGAAATTATCAGCCCCAGCATTTT. It encodes CASSLGGNYQPQHF. This chain joins TRBV12-3 or TRBV12-4 and TRBJ1-5; no reliable D call. The length of the CDR3 is 14 residues. V was clipped by 1 base and J by 5 bases, with 9 bases between them.

Only a few counts were recorded for this clonotype. CDR3 residues: CASTGWDSVEAFF. Here the CDR3 DNA reads TGCGCCAGCACCGGTTGGGACAGCGTTGAAGCTTTCTTT. The chain carries TRBV5-1 and TRBJ1-1; 7 bases fit TRBD1. J was trimmed by 7 bases and V by 6 bases; bases with no gene match: 9. This CDR3 contains 13 residues. Germline-derived CDR1 and CDR2 are SGHRS and YFSETQ.

This clonotype occurred many times. The gene calls are TRBV13 and TRBJ1-2; 7 bases line up with TRBD1. CDR3 size: 14 residues. Germline V gene lookup returns CDR1 PRHDT and CDR2 FYEKMQ (reference sequence). V lost 2 bases to trimming and J lost 7 bases; unmatched junction nucleotides: 7. The CDR3 protein is CASSLFKGAFGYTF. CDR3 sequence (DNA): TGTGCCAGCAGCTTATTTAAGGGGGCTTTTGGCTACACCTTC. The full variable domain, completed using reference TRBV13 and TRBJ1-2, is AAGVIQSPRHLIKEKRETATLKCYPIPRHDTVYWYQQGPGQDPQFLISFYEKMQSDKGSIPDRFSAQQFSDYHSELNMSSLELGDSALYFCASSLFKGAFGYTFGSGTRLTVV.

This clonotype has only a few counts. This sequence joins TRBV7-3 and TRBJ2-5; 8 nucleotides line up with TRBD1. CDR1 is SGHTA, CDR2 FQGTGA, per germline. V was clipped by 4 bases and J by 0 bases; unmatched bases: 16. The length of the CDR3 is 19 residues. The CDR3 DNA reads as TGTGCCAGCAGCTCCACGGGTGGGAATCCGGGACAGGACCAAGAGACCCAGTACTTC. Its translation is CASSSTGGNPGQDQETQYF.

This rearrangement joins TRBV12-3 or TRBV12-4 to TRBJ1-2; 7 bases map to TRBD1. CDR3 length: 12 residues. V shed 6 bases, J shed 7 bases, and the junction held 5 bases outside the gene matches. Here the CDR3 DNA reads TGTGCCAGCAGCGACAGGGAATCTGGCTACACCTTC. It encodes CASSDRESGYTF.

The V call is TRBV7-9, the J call TRBJ2-2; the match to TRBD1 covers 10 bases. J gave up 4 bases and V 10 bases, and 9 bases lay outside the gene matches. Germline V CDR1 and CDR2: SEHNR, FQNEAQ (reference sequence). This CDR3 has 15 residues. Written as DNA, the CDR3 is TGTGCCACACCCCTCCGGGACAGGGGCACCGGGGAGCTGTTTTTT. Amino acid sequence: CATPLRDRGTGELFF.

V usage is TRBV5-6 and J usage is TRBJ1-4; perhaps TRBD1 as D (5 bases). V was pared by 4 bases and J by 8 bases, with 15 bases between. Germline V lookup: CDR1 SGHDT, CDR2 YYEEEE. This CDR3 comprises 14 residues. CDR3 coding DNA: TGTGCCAGCAGCCCCAGGGAAACGGGGGAAAAACTGTTTTTT. It is translated as CASSPRETGEKLFF.

The sample holds a few counts of this clonotype. This chain uses TRBV10-3 with TRBJ2-3; no definite D call. The CDR3 is 12 amino acids. Germline V gene data show CDR1 as ENHRY and CDR2 as SYGVKD. Trimming pared 6 bases from V and 6 bases from J, leaving 10 bases between. Here the CDR3 DNA reads TGTGCCATCAGGACCACAGCCGATACGCAGTATTTT. Amino acids: CAIRTTADTQYF.

This chain uses TRBV27 with TRBJ2-7, with 8 nucleotides matching TRBD1. This CDR3 is 15 amino acids long. CDR1 is MNHEY, CDR2 SMNVEV, per germline (reference sequence). V shed 5 bases, J shed 6 bases, and the junction held 12 bases outside the gene matches. CDR3 coding DNA: TGTGCCAGCAGTCCCTGGACAGGGACTTTGGGCGAGCAGTACGTC. This encodes CASSPWTGTLGEQYV.

This clonotype was counted a few times. The V call is TRBV12-3 or TRBV12-4, the J call TRBJ1-1; D is ambiguous. V was cut by 5 bases and J by 0 bases, with 13 bases left in between. CDR3 length: 15 residues. CDR3 nucleotide sequence: TGTGCCAGCAGTGAGACGACCGCGATGAACACTGAAGCTTTCTTT. This translates into CASSETTAMNTEAFF.

This clonotype has more than one count but fewer than ten. This sequence joins TRBV6-5 and TRBJ2-7, with D maybe TRBD2 (7 bases). In germline, CDR1 is MNHEY, CDR2 SVGAGI. The CDR3 covers 13 residues. V was pared by 2 bases and J by 6 bases, with 11 bases between. As DNA, the CDR3 is TGTGCCAGCAGTTACGGGGGGGGCTCCGAGCAGTACTTC. The encoded protein is CASSYGGGSEQYF.

This clonotype was seen many times. This rearrangement joins TRBV7-8 to TRBJ2-5; D call uncertain. This CDR3 comprises 13 residues. Germline CDR1 is SGHVS and CDR2 is FQNEAQ. Trimming left V 2 bases short and J 5 bases short, with 9 bases between. CDR3 region: CASSLRVGETQYF. In nucleotides, the CDR3 is TGTGCCAGCAGCTTACGAGTCGGTGAGACCCAGTACTTC.

This clonotype was counted at least ten times. The V and J genes are TRBV6-2 or TRBV6-3 and TRBJ2-3; 7 bases fit TRBD2. The CDR3 runs to 15 residues. Trimming took 6 bases from V and 0 from J; bases not matched to a gene: 6. The germline CDR1 and CDR2 sequences are MNHEY and SVGEGT. The chain's CDR3 is CASSPSGSSTDTQYF. The CDR3 region has the DNA TGTGCCAGCAGCCCTAGCGGAAGTAGCACAGATACGCAGTATTTT.

This clonotype was found a few times. The rearrangement joins TRBV27 to TRBJ2-5; possible D gene TRBD2, 5 bases. The germline V gene encodes CDR1 MNHEY and CDR2 SMNVEV (reference sequence). The ends were cut back, 3 bases at V and 7 bases at J, with 6 bases in the middle. This CDR3 is 11 amino acids long. Here the CDR3 DNA reads TGTGCCAGCAGTTTCGAGGGGACCCAGTACTTC. It is translated as CASSFEGTQYF.

This chain joins TRBV6-5 and TRBJ1-1; weak D call: TRBD1 (5 bases). V was pared by 1 base and J by 2 bases, with 8 bases between. The CDR3 has 14 residues. Germline V gene sequence: CDR1 MNHEY, CDR2 SVGAGI. Written as DNA, the CDR3 is TGTGCCAGCAGTTACTTTGACAGTAACACTGAAGCTTTCTTT. Translating it yields CASSYFDSNTEAFF.

This clonotype was counted a few times. This rearrangement joins TRBV6-2 or TRBV6-3 to TRBJ1-5; D is uncertain. In germline, CDR1 is MNHEY, CDR2 SVGEGT. The CDR3 has 15 residues. The germline V and J ends were trimmed by 6 bases and 4 bases, with 16 bases remaining between them. The CDR3 protein is CASSLTGRYNQPQHF. The CDR3 nucleotides read TGTGCCAGCAGCCTTACGGGCAGATATAATCAGCCCCAGCATTTT.